Listed here are 30 T cell receptor beta chains from one sample, sequenced in a study of technical replicates of blood from several donors (dated by TCRdb to about 2017). The receptor library was made with the immunoSEQ multiplex PCR assay. The clones in this table, taken by TCRdb from immuneACCESS, are in-frame only. Not every clone is retained; where verified, under half of the shortfall comes from an unresolved V gene, and the cause of the rest is unknown. Within this sample are 98,000 or so clones, with 95% of them counted one time only. The biggest ten clones account for roughly 0.19% of the sample. Input material: T cells isolated from PBMCs. These TCRs come from a human donor in good health.

Concerning this clone itself: One end of the junction does not line up with germline, which may come from a read error. V is TRBV6-5 and J is TRBJ2-7; a weak D match, TRBD1 (5 bases). CDR1 and CDR2 from the germline V gene are MNHEY and SVGAGI. This CDR3 is built from 14 residues. CDR3 sequence: CASSYDDRPYGQYF. As DNA, the CDR3 is TGTGCCAGCAGTTATGACGACAGACCCTACGGGCAGTACTTC.

The chain recombines TRBV5-4 with TRBJ1-4; possibly TRBD1 for D (5 bases). Trimming stripped 1 base from V and 0 bases from J, with 19 bases between. This CDR3 comprises 19 residues. CDR1 and CDR2 (germline): SGHNT, YYREEE (reference sequence). DNA for the CDR3: TGTGCCAGCAGCTTGATTGACAGAGTGAACGCCGCAACTAATGAAAAACTGTTTTTT. Its translation: CASSLIDRVNAATNEKLFF.

Notes on this clone: The junction differs from germline at one of its ends, possibly a read error. The V call is TRBV6-5, the J call TRBJ2-7; tentative D call: TRBD2 (6 bases). The CDR3 covers 11 residues. CDR1 and CDR2 (germline): MNHEY, SVGAGI. The CDR3 here is CASSDGGASGF. In nucleotides, the CDR3 is TGTGCCAGCAGTGATGGAGGGGCCTCAGGCTTC.

The chain is built from TRBV11-3 and TRBJ2-2; tentative D call: TRBD1 (5 bases). This CDR3 spans 16 amino acids. Germline values: CDR1 SGHNT, CDR2 YENEEA. The V and J ends lost 1 base and 4 bases respectively, with 13 bases between them. The CDR3 bases are TGTGCCAGCAGCTTAGGGTCCGGACAATTCACCGGGGAGCTGTTTTTT. It encodes CASSLGSGQFTGELFF.

On this clone itself: In the same sample, other DNA sequences code for this CDR3. The chain joins TRBV28 to TRBJ1-1; 8 nucleotides line up with TRBD1. Germline CDR1 reads MDHEN; CDR2 reads SYDVKM. J gave up 6 bases and V 6 bases, and 6 bases lay outside the gene matches. This CDR3 is built from 13 residues. CDR3 sequence: CASSLTGGAEAFF. As DNA, the CDR3 is TGTGCCAGCAGCCTAACAGGGGGGGCTGAAGCTTTCTTT.

The J gene is TRBJ2-5, the V gene TRBV20-1; no firm D call. Matching the DNA end better, TRBJ2-7 makes the J call doubtful. In germline, CDR1 is DFQATT, CDR2 SNEGSKA (reference sequence). The CDR3 extends over 11 amino acids. This CDR3 reads CSASGEYEQYF. In DNA, the CDR3 is TGCAGTGCTAGTGGAGAGTACGAGCAGTACTTC.

This clone was picked up one time. This chain links TRBV9 with TRBJ2-2; 8 bases align to TRBD1. CDR3 length: 15 amino acids. Germline CDR1 is SGDLS and CDR2 is YYNGEE. Trimming at V came to 3 bases and at J to 6 bases, leaving 7 bases not matched to a gene. The CDR3 sequence is CASSARTGSPGELFF. The DNA of the CDR3 is TGTGCCAGCAGCGCCCGGACAGGGTCCCCCGGGGAGCTGTTTTTT.

The rearrangement links TRBV25-1 to TRBJ1-1, with 7 bases lining up with TRBD1. The CDR3 sequence is 13 residues long. V lost 6 bases and J lost 3; bases outside the gene matches: 4. The germline CDR1 and CDR2 sequences are MGHDK and SYGVNS. The CDR3 sequence is CASSPGGHTEAFF. The CDR3 region has the DNA TGTGCCAGCAGCCCAGGGGGGCACACTGAAGCTTTCTTT.

The chain carries TRBV15 and TRBJ1-3, with a weak D call TRBD1 (5 bases). The CDR3 has 18 residues. Trimming pared 0 bases from V and 0 bases from J, leaving 15 bases between. Germline V gene lookup returns CDR1 LNHNV and CDR2 YYDKDF (reference sequence). CDR3 in DNA: TGTGCCACCAGCAGAGATGGCACCCCAGGGCTCTCTGGAAACACCATATATTTT. This encodes CATSRDGTPGLSGNTIYF.

The J gene is TRBJ2-7, the V gene TRBV5-1; TRBD1 aligns across 8 bases. Looked up from germline, CDR1 is SGHRS and CDR2 is YFSETQ. J lost 1 base, V lost 0 bases, and 0 bases had no gene match. CDR3 size: 14 residues. The CDR3 loop reads CASSLGQGSYEQYF. CDR3 sequence (DNA): TGCGCCAGCAGCTTGGGACAGGGGTCCTACGAGCAGTACTTC. The full variable domain, with the rest looked up from reference TRBV5-1 and TRBJ2-7, is KAGVTQTPRYLIKTRGQQVTLSCSPISGHRSVSWYQQTPGQGLQFLFEYFSETQRNKGNFPGRFSGRQFSNSRSEMNVSTLELGDSALYLCASSLGQGSYEQYFGPGTRLTVT.

The CDR3 reads CAWSGDYQETQYF. For the CDR3, the DNA is TGTGCCTGGAGTGGAGATTACCAAGAGACCCAGTACTTC. This chain connects TRBV30 to TRBJ2-5; no definite D call. The CDR3 runs 13 residues. CDR1 and CDR2 (germline): GTSNPN, SVGIG (reference sequence). V was cut by 1 base and J by 0 bases, with 6 bases left in between.

The chain has TRBV5-1 and TRBJ2-5; TRBD1 matches at 7 bases. The junction had 7 bases not matched to a gene; V was cut back by 3 bases and J by 5 bases. The CDR3 is made up of 14 amino acids. Germline lookup yields CDR1 SGHRS and CDR2 YFSETQ. The CDR3, as DNA: TGCGCCAGCAGCTCGGGACAGCCAAGTGAGACCCAGTACTTC. Protein: CASSSGQPSETQYF.

Only one count was recorded for this clone. CDR3 nucleotides: TGTGCCAGCAGCCCCATAGCGGGGGGGCCCGACGAGCAGTACTTC. The encoded protein is CASSPIAGGPDEQYF. The rearrangement joins TRBV7-9 to TRBJ2-7, with 11 bases identical to TRBD2. Germline CDR1 SEHNR, CDR2 FQNEAQ (reference sequence). The CDR3 runs to 15 residues. Trimming took 5 bases from V and 5 from J; bases not matched to a gene: 8.

The chain combines TRBV7-2 with TRBJ2-7; TRBD1 matches at 9 bases. Germline V gives CDR1 SGHTA, CDR2 FQGNSA. The CDR3 has 16 residues. V lost 2 bases and J lost 3; bases outside the gene matches: 8. For the CDR3, the DNA is TGTGCCAGCAGCTTAATTCAGGGACAGGGTTTCTACGAGCAGTACTTC. The encoded protein is CASSLIQGQGFYEQYF. Filled out from reference TRBV7-2 and TRBJ2-7, the complete variable domain reads GAGVSQSPSNKVTEKGKDVELRCDPISGHTALYWYRQSLGQGLEFLIYFQGNSAPDKSGLPSDRFSAERTGGSVSTLTIQRTQQEDSAVYLCASSLIQGQGFYEQYFGPGTRLTVT.

This chain links TRBV4-2 with TRBJ2-7; 7 bases are shared with TRBD2. The length of the CDR3 is 15 residues. Germline lookup yields CDR1 LGHNA and CDR2 YNFKEQ. After removal of 4 bases from V and 3 bases from J, the junction contained 9 bases not matched to a gene. The CDR3: CASSRLGGGVYEQYF. In nucleotides, the CDR3 is TGTGCCAGCAGCCGCCTTGGGGGGGGAGTCTACGAGCAGTACTTC.

This clone was observed once. V is TRBV11-3 and J is TRBJ1-1; 8 bases are a match to TRBD1. The germline CDR1 and CDR2 sequences are SGHNT and YENEEA. Germline trimming cut 5 bases from V and 8 bases from J; bases unmatched to any gene: 7. This CDR3 region has 13 residues. The CDR3 region has the DNA TGTGCCAGCAGCGGGGGGCAGGGGGCAGAAGCTTTCTTT. Translating it yields CASSGGQGAEAFF.

The chain links TRBV21-1 to TRBJ2-7; the D segment call TRBD2 is taken from the table without a DNA check. TRBV21-1 is a known pseudogene. The CDR3 has 17 residues. In DNA, the CDR3 is TGTGCCAGCAGGGGGACTAGCGGGAGGGAATTTGTATGCGAGCAGTACTTC. Protein: CASRGTSGREFVCEQYF.

This sequence joins TRBV7-9 and TRBJ1-2, with 10 nucleotides matching TRBD1. Unmatched junction bases numbered 15, after V lost 5 bases and J lost 3 bases. This CDR3 has 18 amino acids. CDR1 SEHNR and CDR2 FQNEAQ come from the germline V gene (reference sequence). The CDR3 loop is CASSPGGTGEGSYYGYTF. The CDR3 nucleotides are TGTGCCAGCAGCCCAGGGGGGACAGGGGAAGGGAGTTACTATGGCTACACCTTC.

The chain is built from TRBV12-5 and TRBJ1-1; 7 nucleotides agree with TRBD1. The germline gives CDR1 LGHNT, CDR2 FRNRAP. Trimming removed 7 bases from V and 7 bases from J; junction bases left unmatched: 21. The CDR3 extends over 17 amino acids. This chain's CDR3 is CASAIPYVGQTLGEAFF. The CDR3 nucleotides are TGTGCTAGTGCGATCCCCTATGTGGGACAGACCTTGGGTGAAGCTTTCTTT.

V usage is TRBV19 and J usage is TRBJ2-2, with D possibly being TRBD1 (6 bases). V lost 5 bases and J 5 bases, leaving 18 bases between the germline ends. There are 16 residues in the CDR3. Germline-derived CDR1 and CDR2 are LNHDA and SQIVND (reference sequence). The CDR3 here is CASSPPLRGVTGELFF. CDR3 coding DNA: TGTGCCAGTAGTCCACCCCTCAGGGGAGTGACCGGGGAGCTGTTTTTT.

This sequence joins TRBV6-5 and TRBJ1-2; D may be TRBD1 (5 bases). CDR1 and CDR2 from the germline V gene are MNHEY and SVGAGI. Trimming cost V 2 bases and J 4 bases, with 14 bases left between them. The CDR3 has 15 amino acids. CDR3 in amino acids: CASSYGRGVGYGYTF. The CDR3 region has the DNA TGTGCCAGCAGTTACGGTCGGGGGGTTGGCTATGGCTACACCTTC.

The chain uses TRBV4-1 and TRBJ1-2; D perhaps matches TRBD1 (5 bases). V lost 4 bases and J lost 3, with 9 bases in between. Germline-derived CDR1 and CDR2 are MGHRA and YSYEKL. The CDR3 contains 13 residues. Here the CDR3 reads CASSRQGDYGYTF. Here the CDR3 DNA reads TGCGCCAGCAGCCGCCAAGGGGACTATGGCTACACCTTC.

The chain is built from TRBV7-9 and TRBJ2-2; no clear D. Germline CDR1 SEHNR, CDR2 FQNEAQ (reference sequence). The CDR3 covers 11 residues. Trimming left V 5 bases short and J 8 bases short, with 6 bases between. CDR3 coding DNA: TGTGCCAGCAGCCCTAGGGGGGAGCTGTTTTTT. Protein sequence: CASSPRGELFF.

The chain uses TRBV19 and TRBJ1-2; D possibly corresponds to TRBD1 (5 bases). With 0 bases removed from V and 8 bases from J, the gap between germline ends came to 13 bases. This CDR3 contains 14 residues. From germline, CDR1 is LNHDA and CDR2 SQIVND (reference sequence). The CDR3 spells CASSIEGQGKGYTF. CDR3 nucleotide sequence: TGTGCCAGTAGTATAGAGGGTCAGGGCAAAGGCTACACCTTC.

This chain uses TRBV7-2 with TRBJ2-2; 9 bases fit TRBD2. CDR3 length: 15 residues. The J segment lost 5 bases and the V segment lost 5 bases, leaving 6 bases of the junction unmatched. CDR1 and CDR2 from the germline V gene are SGHTA and FQGNSA. The DNA for the CDR3 is TGTGCCAGCAGCCCCCGGACTAGCGAGACCGGGGAGCTGTTTTTT. Protein: CASSPRTSETGELFF.

This clone came up once. The CDR3 sequence is CASALLGGQETQYF. In DNA form, the CDR3 reads TGCGCCAGCGCGTTGTTGGGAGGTCAAGAGACCCAGTACTTC. This chain uses TRBV5-1 with TRBJ2-5; D may be TRBD2 (6 bases). V lost 7 bases, J lost 2 bases, and 15 bases lay in between. This CDR3 is built from 14 residues. Germline V gives CDR1 SGHRS, CDR2 YFSETQ.

This clone was detected once. J is TRBJ2-1 and V is TRBV13; 7 nucleotides match TRBD2. The germline V gene has CDR1 PRHDT and CDR2 FYEKMQ (reference sequence). V shed 5 bases, J shed 0 bases, and the junction held 7 bases outside the gene matches. CDR3 length: 16 amino acids. The CDR3 coding sequence is TGTGCCAGCAGCCGCCCTAGCGGCAGCTCCTACAATGAGCAGTTCTTC. As protein: CASSRPSGSSYNEQFF. Using reference TRBV13 and TRBJ2-1 for the parts outside the CDR3, the full variable domain is AAGVIQSPRHLIKEKRETATLKCYPIPRHDTVYWYQQGPGQDPQFLISFYEKMQSDKGSIPDRFSAQQFSDYHSELNMSSLELGDSALYFCASSRPSGSSYNEQFFGPGTRLTVL.

The chain has TRBV7-6 and TRBJ2-3; TRBD2 agrees at 7 bases. This CDR3 has 16 amino acids. The J segment lost 7 bases and the V segment lost 2 bases, leaving 12 bases of the junction unmatched. CDR1 is SGHVS and CDR2 is FNYEAQ in the germline V gene. CDR3 residues: CASSLSLADNLNTQYF. The CDR3 DNA reads TGTGCCAGCAGCTTAAGTCTAGCGGACAACCTAAATACGCAGTATTTT.

The chain uses TRBV19 and TRBJ2-7; TRBD1 might be the D (6 bases). The V end lost 5 bases, the J end lost 2 bases, and 16 bases lay between the germline ends. This CDR3 is built from 15 residues. Germline loops: CDR1 LNHDA, CDR2 SQIVND (reference sequence). CDR3 amino acids: CASSARGGHPYEQYF. The CDR3 bases are TGTGCCAGTAGTGCCCGAGGGGGACACCCCTACGAGCAGTACTTC.

This sequence joins TRBV7-7 and TRBJ2-3; TRBD2 aligns across 7 bases. The CDR3 length is 13 residues. Germline V gene lookup returns CDR1 SSHAT and CDR2 FNYEAQ (reference sequence). CDR3 bases: TGTGCTAGCGCGAGCGGGGGCACAGATACGCAGTATTTT. It encodes CASASGGTDTQYF.